The entry that follows covers one T cell receptor (beta chain) sequence. Flow cytometry served to check the purity of CD4+ and CD8+ cells, which were isolated by positive magnetic bead selection. The data belong to a study of somatic mutations in cytotoxic T cells in rheumatoid arthritis. The wider study: Patients had around 31 ml EDTA blood drawn right after diagnosis, before any treatment.

The data were produced by immunoSEQ multiplex PCR, yet TCRdb's version contains in-frame clones alone and is incomplete. Of approximately 5,000 clones detected, roughly 85% appear once; the ten largest clones hold about 51%. There are 16 residues in the CDR3. V gave up 1 base and J gave up 1 base, with 14 bases separating them. Germline CDR1 reads ENHRY; CDR2 reads SYGVKD. This clonotype was obtained from a woman in her forties or fifties with rheumatoid arthritis. This chain links TRBV10-3 with TRBJ2-7; TRBD2 might be the D (6 bases). The sequenced sample was CD8+ T cells sorted from blood. The CDR3 is CAISEFQSGSSYEQYF. CDR3 coding DNA: TGTGCCATCAGTGAGTTCCAAAGCGGGTCTTCCTACGAGCAGTACTTC.